A single sample is the source of the 28 T cell receptor beta chains below, sequenced in a study of post-analysis software for immune sequencing data. No antigens are known for them. Findings and caveats of the study: Controls had lower frequencies than patients of about five TRBV segments, which included TRBV5-6, TRBV5-1 and TRBV20-1.

Unique molecular identifiers featured in each of the TCR beta cDNA libraries. Each CDR3 protein gets one entry after TCRdb re-called the PCR reads with MiXCR. The sample has approximately 730,000 distinct CDR3 sequences, about 27% seen once. The sample was blood. Receptor source: a girl between 10 and 17 years old with multiple sclerosis.

As to this clonotype: As the CDR3 is not closed by the conserved phenylalanine or tryptophan, this likely results from a read error. The chain has TRBV5-1 and TRBJ2-5; maybe TRBD1 (6 bases). Trimming took off 4 bases at V and 2 bases at J, with 18 bases between the two ends. Germline V gene data show CDR1 as SGHRS and CDR2 as YFSETQ. CDR3 length equals 16 residues. The CDR3 loop is CASSETTGTLQETQYC. CDR3 DNA sequence: TGCGCCAGCAGCGAGACGACAGGTACCTTACAAGAGACCCAGTACTGC.

This clonotype has a count of ten or more. The CDR3 bases are TGTGCCAGCAGTGGGCCCTGGGGGTCTTCTAGCACAGATACGCAGTATTTT. This translates into CASSGPWGSSSTDTQYF. The chain links TRBV6-4 to TRBJ2-3, with D possibly called TRBD1 or TRBD2 (5 bases each). The CDR3 extends over 17 amino acids. The germline V gene encodes CDR1 MRHNA and CDR2 SNTAGT. Trimming took off 4 bases at V and 0 bases at J, with 17 bases between the two ends.

As concerns this clonotype: A read error may account for a junction end that differs from germline. The chain uses TRBV6-6 and TRBJ1-6; TRBD1 might be the D (5 bases). Germline CDR1 and CDR2: MNHNY and SVGAGI (reference sequence). CDR3 length equals 15 residues. The CDR3 loop is CASSYSAEGHSLLHF. CDR3 coding DNA: TGTGCCAGCAGTTACTCAGCAGAGGGGCATTCACTCCTCCACTTT.

There are a few counts of this clonotype. The V gene is TRBV7-9, the J gene TRBJ2-2; the D gene could be TRBD1 or TRBD2 (5 bases each). The CDR3 extends over 19 amino acids. V was pared by 4 bases and J by 1 base, with 22 bases between. The V gene's germline CDR1 is SEHNR and CDR2 FQNEAQ (reference sequence). The CDR3 loop reads CASSSKTRRGIMNTGELFF. The CDR3 region has the DNA TGTGCCAGCAGCTCTAAAACCCGACGGGGCATCATGAACACCGGGGAGCTGTTTTTT. Combining the CDR3 with reference TRBV7-9 and TRBJ2-2 gives the whole variable domain DTGVSQNPRHKITKRGQNVTFRCDPISEHNRLYWYRQTLGQGPEFLTYFQNEAQLEKSRLLSDRFSAERPKGSFSTLEIQRTEQGDSAMYLCASSSKTRRGIMNTGELFFGEGSRLTVL.

The V call is TRBV12-3 or TRBV12-4, the J call TRBJ1-5; 10 nucleotides match TRBD1. The CDR3 is 15 amino acids. Unmatched junction bases numbered 9, after V lost 6 bases and J lost 7 bases. CDR3 coding DNA: TGTGCCAGCAGGCCGGGACAGGGGAGCGGACAGCCCCAGCATTTT. Translation gives CASRPGQGSGQPQHF.

V is TRBV5-1 and J is TRBJ1-2; TRBD1 is a possible D gene (6 bases). This CDR3 has 14 amino acids. The germline V and J ends were trimmed by 4 bases and 2 bases, with 12 bases remaining between them. Germline CDR1 is SGHRS and CDR2 is YFSETQ. This chain's CDR3 is CASSPQGINYGYTF. Written as DNA, the CDR3 is TGCGCCAGCAGCCCGCAGGGGATCAACTATGGCTACACCTTC.

This clonotype has just a few counts. The chain carries TRBV3-1 and TRBJ2-1, with a tentative D call TRBD1 (5 bases). The CDR3 consists of 15 residues. The V gene's germline CDR1 is LGHDT and CDR2 YNNKEL (reference sequence). Trimming shortened V by 4 bases and J by 5 bases, and 15 bases separated the two germline ends. CDR3 protein: CASSPSGRAHNEQFF. The CDR3 region has the DNA TGTGCCAGCAGCCCTTCGGGCAGGGCGCACAATGAGCAGTTCTTC.

The CDR3 DNA is TGTGCCATCAGTGATGGCAGTCTCCAAGAGACCCAGTACTTC. It translates to CAISDGSLQETQYF. V usage is TRBV10-3 and J usage is TRBJ2-5; D not resolved. V was cut by 3 bases and J by 1 base, with 9 bases left in between. This CDR3 contains 14 residues. Germline loops: CDR1 ENHRY, CDR2 SYGVKD.

This clonotype showed up just a few times. This chain links TRBV12-3 or TRBV12-4 with TRBJ1-6; 10 positions agree with TRBD1. Trimming at V came to 5 bases and at J to 13 bases, leaving 5 bases not matched to a gene. The CDR3 contains 13 residues. The CDR3 loop is CASSQGQGLPLHF. In nucleotides, the CDR3 is TGTGCCAGCAGTCAGGGACAGGGGCTCCCCCTCCACTTT.

The chain couples TRBV3-1 to TRBJ1-5, with D tentatively TRBD1 (5 bases). The CDR3 loop spans 13 amino acids. CDR1 is LGHDT and CDR2 is YNNKEL in the germline V gene (reference sequence). Trimming left V 2 bases short and J 6 bases short, with 8 bases between. CDR3: CASSQTGPQPQHF. The CDR3 DNA follows: TGTGCCAGCAGCCAAACGGGGCCTCAGCCCCAGCATTTT.

The J gene is TRBJ1-1, the V gene TRBV4-1; possible D gene TRBD1, 6 bases. The ends were cut back, 6 bases at V and 1 base at J, with 15 bases in the middle. Germline CDR1 reads MGHRA; CDR2 reads YSYEKL. This CDR3 contains 15 residues. The CDR3 is CASRSSGGRNTEAFF. The CDR3 DNA follows: TGCGCCAGCAGGTCCTCGGGGGGCAGGAACACTGAAGCTTTCTTT.

This clonotype was counted between two and nine times. The rearrangement uses TRBV29-1 and TRBJ2-3; 7 bases fit TRBD2. The CDR3 is 16 amino acids. With 6 bases clipped from V and 4 bases from J, the junction kept 16 bases outside the gene matches. In germline, CDR1 is SQVTM, CDR2 ANQGSEA. Here the CDR3 reads CSVAVWAGVLADTQYF. CDR3 bases: TGCAGCGTCGCGGTGTGGGCGGGAGTCCTCGCAGATACGCAGTATTTT.

V usage is TRBV19 and J usage is TRBJ1-2, with D hard to call. The CDR3 totals 17 residues. Germline values: CDR1 LNHDA, CDR2 SQIVND (reference sequence). With 1 base removed from V and 0 bases from J, the gap between germline ends came to 15 bases. DNA for the CDR3: TGTGCCAGTAGTATAGGAGACGGTGGCACCGCTAACTATGGCTACACCTTC. Its translation is CASSIGDGGTANYGYTF.

The sample holds many counts of this clonotype. This rearrangement joins TRBV4-1 to TRBJ2-5; tentative D call: TRBD2 (5 bases). There are 16 residues in the CDR3. Between the trimmed V and J ends, which lost 0 bases and 5 bases, there was a span of 16 bases. Per germline, CDR1 MGHRA and CDR2 YSYEKL. CDR3 coding DNA: TGCGCCAGCAGCCAAGACCACTCAGGACTGGTGGAGACCCAGTACTTC. Translated, it gives CASSQDHSGLVETQYF.

The CDR3 reads CASSLGPFPYNEQFF. As DNA, the CDR3 is TGTGCCAGCAGCTTAGGGCCTTTTCCCTACAATGAGCAGTTCTTC. The chain recombines TRBV7-2 with TRBJ2-1, with D unclear. The CDR3 has 15 residues. The V end was cut by 1 base, the J end by 2 bases, with 9 bases between. In germline, CDR1 is SGHTA, CDR2 FQGNSA.

At least ten counts were recorded for this clonotype. The junction and the germline gene differ at one end; a read error may be behind it. V is TRBV6-5 and J is TRBJ2-3; D is perhaps TRBD2 (6 bases). Germline V gene lookup returns CDR1 MNHEY and CDR2 SVGAGI. This CDR3 has 14 residues. The CDR3 DNA follows: TGTGCCAGCAGCTCCGGGAGTCCCACACATACGCAGTATTTT. The encoded protein is CASSSGSPTHTQYF.

The V gene is TRBV20-1, the J gene TRBJ2-7; D possibly corresponds to TRBD1 (5 bases). Trimming left V 0 bases short and J 4 bases short, with 7 bases between. CDR1 and CDR2 from the germline V gene are DFQATT and SNEGSKA (reference sequence). The CDR3 covers 12 residues. The CDR3 reads CSARDQGYEQYF. Here the CDR3 DNA reads TGCAGTGCTAGAGATCAGGGATACGAGCAGTACTTC.

The chain combines TRBV20-1 with TRBJ2-3, with 12 bases that match TRBD2. J was trimmed by 1 base and V by 5 bases; bases with no gene match: 7. This CDR3 region has 16 residues. Germline assignment: CDR1 DFQATT and CDR2 SNEGSKA (reference sequence). CDR3 residues: CSASSSGGAGTDTQYF. CDR3 DNA: TGCAGTGCTTCATCTAGCGGGGGGGCCGGCACAGATACGCAGTATTTT.

As concerns this clonotype: This may come from a read error, since a much larger clone is one base off. This rearrangement joins TRBV20-1 to TRBJ1-4, with D maybe TRBD1 (5 bases). Germline V CDR1 and CDR2: DFQATT, SNEGSKA (reference sequence). This CDR3 region has 14 residues. CDR3 nucleotide sequence: TGCAGTGCCACGACAGACGCAACTAATGAAAAACGGTTTTTT. It encodes CSATTDATNEKRFF.

This clonotype has more than one count but fewer than ten. The gene calls are TRBV4-1 and TRBJ1-5; D gene uncertain. V was shortened by 0 bases and J by 1 base, with 10 bases between the two germline ends. Per germline, CDR1 MGHRA and CDR2 YSYEKL. This CDR3 comprises 16 residues. The CDR3 sequence is CASSQDPGRSNQPQHF. The CDR3 nucleotides read TGCGCCAGCAGCCAAGATCCGGGCCGGAGCAATCAGCCCCAGCATTTT.

The chain is built from TRBV24-1 and TRBJ1-2, with no clear D. The germline V and J ends were trimmed by 1 base and 5 bases, with 4 bases remaining between them. The germline V gene has CDR1 KGHDR and CDR2 SFDVKD. This CDR3 has 12 residues. CDR3 in DNA: TGTGCCACCAGTGATTTCCAGTATGGCTACACCTTC. It specifies CATSDFQYGYTF.

On this clonotype itself: This sequence may be a read error, since a much larger clone differs from it by one base. The chain carries TRBV20-1 and TRBJ2-1; D ambiguous. Germline V gene sequence: CDR1 DFQATT, CDR2 SNEGSKA (reference sequence). V shed 0 bases and J shed 0 bases, with 12 bases lying between them. The CDR3 has 16 amino acids. The CDR3 is CSARDASGGSYNEQFF. DNA of the CDR3: TGCAGTGCTAGAGACGCATCGGGTGGCTCCTACAATGAGCAGTTCTTC.

The rearrangement links TRBV5-1 to TRBJ1-2, with a possible D match to TRBD1 (6 bases). The CDR3 contains 14 residues. V dropped 4 bases and J dropped 5 bases, with 15 bases sitting between them. Germline-derived CDR1 and CDR2 are SGHRS and YFSETQ. The CDR3 bases are TGCGCCAGCAGCCCTTTCAGGGGCGGGTATGGCTACACCTTC. It codes for CASSPFRGGYGYTF.

The chain couples TRBV15 to TRBJ1-5; no clear D gene. This CDR3 has 16 residues. The V gene's germline CDR1 is LNHNV and CDR2 YYDKDF (reference sequence). The germline V and J ends were trimmed by 3 bases and 1 base, with 13 bases remaining between them. CDR3 in DNA: TGTGCCACCAGCAGGGTGGGTACAGCCAGCAATCAGCCCCAGCATTTT. Translated, it gives CATSRVGTASNQPQHF.

This clonotype was counted many times. The chain uses TRBV6-5 and TRBJ2-1; D is perhaps TRBD2 (5 bases). The CDR3 length is 14 residues. Trimming removed 0 bases from V and 4 bases from J, with 7 bases in between. Germline V gives CDR1 MNHEY, CDR2 SVGAGI. Here the CDR3 DNA reads TGTGCCAGCAGTTACTCAGGGAGATACAATGAGCAGTTCTTC. Its protein product is CASSYSGRYNEQFF.

This chain connects TRBV4-2 to TRBJ2-4; tentative D call: TRBD1 (5 bases). V lost 2 bases to trimming and J lost 0 bases, with 8 bases between them. Germline V CDR1 and CDR2: LGHNA, YNFKEQ. This CDR3 comprises 15 residues. The DNA for the CDR3 is TGTGCCAGCAGCCAACGTACAGGAGCCAAAAACATTCAGTACTTC. It codes for CASSQRTGAKNIQYF.

The chain carries TRBV5-1 and TRBJ2-1, with 9 positions matching TRBD1. CDR3 length: 16 amino acids. J lost 5 bases, V lost 4 bases, and 10 bases had no gene match. Germline CDR1 and CDR2: SGHRS and YFSETQ. The CDR3 sequence: CASSQAAGQGNNEQFF. In DNA form, the CDR3 reads TGCGCCAGCAGCCAAGCCGCGGGACAGGGAAACAATGAGCAGTTCTTC. Using reference TRBV5-1 and TRBJ2-1 for the parts outside the CDR3, the full variable domain is KAGVTQTPRYLIKTRGQQVTLSCSPISGHRSVSWYQQTPGQGLQFLFEYFSETQRNKGNFPGRFSGRQFSNSRSEMNVSTLELGDSALYLCASSQAAGQGNNEQFFGPGTRLTVL.

This clonotype was recorded a few times. The genes are TRBV7-8 and TRBJ2-5; 7 bases agree with TRBD2. The CDR3 is made up of 15 amino acids. V dropped 0 bases and J dropped 0; count of bases not matched to a gene: 1. Germline V gene data show CDR1 as SGHVS and CDR2 as FQNEAQ. The CDR3 DNA is TGTGCCAGCAGCTTAGCGGCGGGAGACCAAGAGACCCAGTACTTC. Amino acids: CASSLAAGDQETQYF.